Listed below are T cell receptor beta chains from one sample, sequenced in a study of cytomegalovirus exposure and HLA in healthy donors. TCRdb's table, derived via immunoSEQ multiplex PCR, lists solely in-frame clones and lacks some. The top ten clones hold about 1.2% of a sample with 100,000 to 150,000 clones, 65% to 90% of them seen once. Sequenced input: PBMCs. The receptors come from a girl aged 2 to 10 in good health and CMV-seronegative. Both conserved end residues are part of each CDR3. D genes are given only for firm matches. Some rows mark clone size as missing; the rest say once, few, many or name a class of expanded clone.

clone_size,d_call,v_call,j_call,cdr3_nt,cdr3_aa
.,TRBD1,TRBV19,TRBJ2-2,TGTGCCAGTAGCCAGACAGGGCCCCTAGGTGACACCGGGGAGCTGTTTTTT,CASSQTGPLGDTGELFF
.,TRBD1,TRBV7-9,TRBJ1-6,TGTGCCAGCAGCAGATCCGGGACAGGGGTTAATTCACCCCTCCACTTT,CASSRSGTGVNSPLHF
.,TRBD2,TRBV18,TRBJ2-1,TGTGCCAGCTCAGGGACTAGCGGGACCTACAATGAGCAGTTCTTC,CASSGTSGTYNEQFF
.,.,TRBV6-5,TRBJ2-2,TGTGCCAGCACACCTAGAGGGGGCACCGGGGAGCTGTTTTTT,CASTPRGGTGELFF
.,TRBD2,TRBV19,TRBJ2-7,TGTGCCAGTAGTATAGATCGGCTAGCGGGAGAATACGAGCAGTACTTC,CASSIDRLAGEYEQYF
.,.,TRBV19,TRBJ1-6,TGTGCCAGTAGTATAGAACAGACTAATTCACCCCTCCACTTT,CASSIEQTNSPLHF
.,TRBD2,TRBV27,TRBJ2-1,TGTGCCAGCAGTTTAGCGGGGGGCAATGAGCAGTTCTTC,CASSLAGGNEQFF
.,TRBD2,TRBV30,TRBJ2-2,TGTGCCTGGAATCGGGGGGTAAACACCGGGGAGCTGTTTTTT,CAWNRGVNTGELFF
.,.,TRBV25-1,TRBJ2-7,TGTGCCAGCAGTGGATTACAGGTCTCATCGATCTACGAGCAGTACTTC,CASSGLQVSSIYEQYF
.,.,TRBV19,TRBJ2-7,TGTGCCAGTAGTATTGGGCGACAACACGAGCAGTACTTC,CASSIGRQHEQYF
.,.,TRBV7-8,TRBJ1-1,TGTGCCAGCAGAGGGGCTCGGAACACTGAAGCTTTCTTT,CASRGARNTEAFF
.,.,TRBV7-2,TRBJ1-1,TGTGCCAGCAACTACTTAGGAGGCACTGAAGCTTTCTTT,CASNYLGGTEAFF
.,TRBD1,TRBV6-5,TRBJ1-4,TGTGCCAGCAGTCCGGACAGGGGCCTGAATGAAAAACTGTTTTTT,CASSPDRGLNEKLFF
.,TRBD2,TRBV6-7,TRBJ2-7,TGTGCCAGCAGCACCCCCCAGCGGGACTACGAGCAGTACTTC,CASSTPQRDYEQYF
.,.,TRBV5-1,TRBJ2-3,TGCGCCAGCAGCTTGCAGGGGCAAACTAACACAGATACGCAGTATTTT,CASSLQGQTNTDTQYF
.,TRBD1,TRBV6-1,TRBJ2-5,TGTGCCAGCAGTCCGCTGACAGGGATAAGCGAGACCCAGTACTTC,CASSPLTGISETQYF
.,TRBD1,TRBV7-2,TRBJ2-7,TGTGCCAGCAGCTTTTCGGGACAGGGTCCTTCCTACGAGCAGTACTTC,CASSFSGQGPSYEQYF
.,TRBD1,TRBV30,TRBJ1-6,TGTGCCTGGAGTGCTTCAACCGGGACAGTAAATTCACCCCTCCACTTT,CAWSASTGTVNSPLHF
few,TRBD1,TRBV28,TRBJ1-3,TGTGCCAGCAGGGACTGGGACAGGGGTGGAAACACCATATATTTT,CASRDWDRGGNTIYF
.,TRBD2,TRBV10-2,TRBJ2-1,TGCGCCAGCTGGGGACTAGCGGGAGGGCCAGGGTTGGATGAGCAGTTCTTC,CASWGLAGGPGLDEQFF
.,TRBD2,TRBV7-6,TRBJ2-7,TGTGCCAGCAGCAGCCCGGGACTAGCGGCCTACGAGCAGTACTTC,CASSSPGLAAYEQYF
.,TRBD2,TRBV28,TRBJ2-1,TGTGCCAGCAGTTTATGGGGCCTAGCGGGGGGGTCCTACAATGAGCAGTTCTTC,CASSLWGLAGGSYNEQFF
.,.,TRBV6-5,TRBJ1-2,TGTGCCAGCAGTAGTACAGGGCTAACTAACTATGGCTACACCTTC,CASSSTGLTNYGYTF